This T cell receptor beta chain was observed in a study of lymphopenia after photon versus proton radiotherapy. General study results and limits: Photon-treated patients lost naive T cells and TCR diversity; proton-treated stayed stable. Survival link was tested only in deceased patients; proton benefit remains a possibility. After lymphocyte nadir, photon-treated repertoires showed oligoclonal expansion, especially CD8+ Temra. A bigger post-nadir fall in TCR diversity correlated inversely with survival time in deceased patients.

TCRdb's table, derived via immunoSEQ multiplex PCR, lists solely in-frame clones and lacks some. Among fewer than 20,000 clones listed, roughly 90% were seen once. About this clone itself: Its target is not known.

The CDR3 is 12 amino acids. Germline CDR1 is SGHRS and CDR2 is YFSETQ. Trimming cost V 3 bases and J 6 bases, with 9 bases left between them. V and J are TRBV5-1 and TRBJ1-2; D gene unclear. The clonotype was recovered from a middle-aged woman with cholangiocarcinoma. The sample in question was peripheral blood, obtained from a patient treated with photon-based radiotherapy. The CDR3 region has the DNA TGCGCCAGCAGCTCAAACACCGATGGCTACACCTTC. This gives the protein CASSSNTDGYTF. Variable domain in full (rest from reference TRBV5-1 and TRBJ1-2): KAGVTQTPRYLIKTRGQQVTLSCSPISGHRSVSWYQQTPGQGLQFLFEYFSETQRNKGNFPGRFSGRQFSNSRSEMNVSTLELGDSALYLCASSSNTDGYTFGSGTRLTVV.